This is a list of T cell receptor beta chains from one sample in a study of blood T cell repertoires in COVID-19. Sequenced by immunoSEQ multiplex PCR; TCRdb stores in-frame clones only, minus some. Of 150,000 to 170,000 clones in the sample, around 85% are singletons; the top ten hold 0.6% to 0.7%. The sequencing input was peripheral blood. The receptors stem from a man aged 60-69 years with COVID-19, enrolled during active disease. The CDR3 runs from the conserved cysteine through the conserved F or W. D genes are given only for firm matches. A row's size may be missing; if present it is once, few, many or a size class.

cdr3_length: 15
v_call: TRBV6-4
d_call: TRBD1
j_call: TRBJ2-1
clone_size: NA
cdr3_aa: CASSAEGDSYNEQFF
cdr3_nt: TGTGCCAGCAGTGCCGAGGGGGACAGCTACAATGAGCAGTTCTTC

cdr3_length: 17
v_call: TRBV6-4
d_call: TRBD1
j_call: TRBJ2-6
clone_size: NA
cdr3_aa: CASSAGTGGDGANVLTF
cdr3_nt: TGTGCCAGCAGCGCCGGGACAGGGGGCGATGGGGCCAACGTCCTGACTTTC

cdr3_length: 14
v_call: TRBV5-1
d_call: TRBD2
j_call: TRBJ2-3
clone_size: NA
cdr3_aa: CASTSGGSTDTQYF
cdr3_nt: TGCGCCAGCACGAGCGGGGGGAGCACAGATACGCAGTATTTT

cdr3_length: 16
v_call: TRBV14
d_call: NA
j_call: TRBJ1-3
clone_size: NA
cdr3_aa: CASSPQGYSSGNTIYF
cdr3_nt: TGTGCCAGCAGCCCCCAGGGATACAGCTCTGGAAACACCATATATTTT

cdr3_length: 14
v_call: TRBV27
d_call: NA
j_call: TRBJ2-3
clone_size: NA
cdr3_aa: CASRNEVGTDTQYF
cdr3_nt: TGTGCCAGCAGGAACGAGGTCGGGACAGATACGCAGTATTTT

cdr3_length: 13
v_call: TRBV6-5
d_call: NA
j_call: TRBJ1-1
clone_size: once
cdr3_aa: CASKKSGNTEAFF
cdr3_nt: TGTGCCAGCAAAAAAAGCGGGAACACTGAAGCTTTCTTT

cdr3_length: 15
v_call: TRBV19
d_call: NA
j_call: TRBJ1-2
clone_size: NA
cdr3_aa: CASSPVEANDYGYTF
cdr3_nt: TGTGCCAGTAGTCCCGTGGAGGCGAATGACTATGGCTACACCTTC

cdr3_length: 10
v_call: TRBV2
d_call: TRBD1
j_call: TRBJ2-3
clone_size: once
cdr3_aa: CARGQDTQYF
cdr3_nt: TGTGCAAGGGGGCAGGATACGCAGTATTTT

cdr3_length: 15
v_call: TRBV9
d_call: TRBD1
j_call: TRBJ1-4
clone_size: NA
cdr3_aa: CASSLQTGINEKLFF
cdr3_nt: TGTGCCAGCAGCCTTCAGACAGGGATAAATGAAAAACTGTTTTTT

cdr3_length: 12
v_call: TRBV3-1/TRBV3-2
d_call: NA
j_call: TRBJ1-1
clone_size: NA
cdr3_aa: CASSNRQTEAFF
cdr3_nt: TGTGCCAGCAGCAACCGACAGACCGAAGCTTTCTTT

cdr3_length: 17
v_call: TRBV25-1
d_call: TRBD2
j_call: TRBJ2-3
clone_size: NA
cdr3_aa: CASSARTTSGSTDTQYF
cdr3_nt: TGTGCCAGCAGTGCCCGTACGACTAGCGGGAGCACAGATACGCAGTATTTT

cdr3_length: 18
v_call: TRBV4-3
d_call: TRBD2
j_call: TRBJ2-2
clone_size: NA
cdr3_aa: CASSQPGLAGVGTGELFF
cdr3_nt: TGCGCCAGCAGCCAACCCGGACTAGCGGGAGTGGGAACCGGGGAGCTGTTTTTT

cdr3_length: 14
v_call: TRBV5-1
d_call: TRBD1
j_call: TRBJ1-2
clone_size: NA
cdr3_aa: CASSFPGTGNGYTF
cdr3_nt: TGCGCCAGCAGCTTTCCCGGGACAGGGAATGGCTACACCTTC

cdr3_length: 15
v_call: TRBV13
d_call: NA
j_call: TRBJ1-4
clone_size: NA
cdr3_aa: CASSSFWLEDEKLFF
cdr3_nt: TGTGCCAGCAGCTCGTTCTGGCTTGAGGATGAAAAACTGTTTTTT

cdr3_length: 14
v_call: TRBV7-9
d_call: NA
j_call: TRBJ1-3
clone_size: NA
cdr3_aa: CASSLEGTGNTIYF
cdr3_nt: TGTGCCAGCAGCTTAGAGGGGACTGGAAACACCATATATTTT

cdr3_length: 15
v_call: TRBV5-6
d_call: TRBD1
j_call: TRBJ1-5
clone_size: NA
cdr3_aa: CASSFRGQSNQPQHF
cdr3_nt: TGTGCCAGCAGCTTCAGGGGGCAGAGCAATCAGCCCCAGCATTTT

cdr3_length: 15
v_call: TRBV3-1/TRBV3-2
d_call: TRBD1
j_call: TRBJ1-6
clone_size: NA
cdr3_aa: CASAFRDRNNSPLHF
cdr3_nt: TGTGCCAGCGCGTTCCGGGACAGAAATAATTCACCCCTCCACTTT

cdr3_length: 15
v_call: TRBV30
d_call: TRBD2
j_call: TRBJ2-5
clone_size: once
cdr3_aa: CAWRAGLAGQETQYF
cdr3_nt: TGTGCCTGGAGGGCAGGACTAGCGGGGCAAGAGACCCAGTACTTC

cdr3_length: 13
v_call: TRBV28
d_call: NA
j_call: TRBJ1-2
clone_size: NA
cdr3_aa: CASSSGQNYGYTF
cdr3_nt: TGTGCCAGCAGTTCAGGACAGAACTATGGCTACACCTTC

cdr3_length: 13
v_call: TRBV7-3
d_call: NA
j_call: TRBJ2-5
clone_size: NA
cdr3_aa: CASSLTRGETQYF
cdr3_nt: TGTGCCAGCAGCTTAACCAGGGGAGAGACCCAGTACTTC

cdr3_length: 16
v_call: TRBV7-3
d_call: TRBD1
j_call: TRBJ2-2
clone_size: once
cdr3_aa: CASSSVGQANTGELFF
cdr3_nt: TGTGCCAGCAGCTCCGTAGGACAGGCGAACACCGGGGAGCTGTTTTTT

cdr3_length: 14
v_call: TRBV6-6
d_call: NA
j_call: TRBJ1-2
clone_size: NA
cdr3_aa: CASSYSMGAREYTF
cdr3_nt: TGTGCCAGCAGTTACTCGATGGGGGCCCGAGAATACACCTTC

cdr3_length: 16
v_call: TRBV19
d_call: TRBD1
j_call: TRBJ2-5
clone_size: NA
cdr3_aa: CASSFQDRGVIETQYF
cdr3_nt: TGTGCCAGTAGTTTCCAGGACAGGGGTGTAATAGAGACCCAGTACTTC

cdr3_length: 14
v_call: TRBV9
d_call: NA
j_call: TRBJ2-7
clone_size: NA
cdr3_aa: CASSVVGSSYEQYF
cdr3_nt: TGTGCCAGCAGCGTAGTTGGGAGCTCCTACGAGCAGTACTTC

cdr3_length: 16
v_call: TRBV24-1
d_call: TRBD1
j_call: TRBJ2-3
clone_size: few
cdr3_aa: CATSDRRPGQWDTQYF
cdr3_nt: TGTGCCACCAGTGATCGGAGACCGGGACAGTGGGATACGCAGTATTTT

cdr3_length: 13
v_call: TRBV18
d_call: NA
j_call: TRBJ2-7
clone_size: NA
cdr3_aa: CASSPSRDNEQYF
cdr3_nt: TGTGCCAGCTCACCAAGTCGGGACAACGAGCAGTACTTC

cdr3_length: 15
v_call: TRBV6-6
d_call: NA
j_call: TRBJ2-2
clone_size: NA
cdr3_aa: CASSPRGPGTGELFF
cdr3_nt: TGTGCCAGCAGTCCGCGGGGGCCCGGCACCGGGGAGCTGTTTTTT

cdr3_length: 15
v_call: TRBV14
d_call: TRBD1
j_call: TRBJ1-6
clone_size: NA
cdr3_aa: CASSHMTGQGSPLHF
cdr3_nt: TGTGCCAGCAGCCATATGACAGGGCAAGGTTCACCCCTCCACTTT

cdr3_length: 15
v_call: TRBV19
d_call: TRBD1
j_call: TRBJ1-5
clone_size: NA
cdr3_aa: CASNRGQGGNQPQHF
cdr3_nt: TGTGCCAGTAATAGGGGACAGGGAGGCAATCAGCCCCAGCATTTT

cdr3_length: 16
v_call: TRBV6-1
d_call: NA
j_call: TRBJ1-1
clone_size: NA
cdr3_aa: CASSGPAGTPNTEAFF
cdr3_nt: TGTGCCAGCAGTGGACCGGCCGGGACACCGAACACTGAAGCTTTCTTT

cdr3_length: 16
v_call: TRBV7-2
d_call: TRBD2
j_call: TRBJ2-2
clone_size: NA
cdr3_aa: CASSHGSGGYTGELFF
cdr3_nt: TGTGCCAGCAGCCACGGTAGCGGGGGGTATACCGGGGAGCTGTTTTTT

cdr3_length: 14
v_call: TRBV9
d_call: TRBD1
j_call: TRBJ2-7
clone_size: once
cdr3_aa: CASSPGTGPYEQYF
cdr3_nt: TGTGCCAGCAGCCCCGGGACAGGGCCCTACGAGCAGTACTTC

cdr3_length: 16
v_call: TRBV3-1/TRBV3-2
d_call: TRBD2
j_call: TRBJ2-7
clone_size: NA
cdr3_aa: CASSQRTSGNSYEQYF
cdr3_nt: TGTGCCAGCAGCCAACGGACTAGCGGGAATTCCTACGAGCAGTACTTC

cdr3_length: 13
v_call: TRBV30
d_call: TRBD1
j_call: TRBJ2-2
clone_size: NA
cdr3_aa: CAWSPQGPGELFF
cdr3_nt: TGTGCCTGGAGTCCACAGGGGCCCGGGGAGCTGTTTTTT

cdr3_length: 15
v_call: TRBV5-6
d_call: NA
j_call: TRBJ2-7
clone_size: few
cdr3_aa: CASSSDTPTSYEQYF
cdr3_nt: TGTGCCAGCAGCTCCGACACGCCAACTTCCTACGAGCAGTACTTC

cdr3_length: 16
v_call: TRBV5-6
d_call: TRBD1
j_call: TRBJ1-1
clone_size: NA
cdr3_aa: CASSYKTGTANTEAFF
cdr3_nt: TGTGCCAGCAGCTATAAAACCGGGACAGCTAACACTGAAGCTTTCTTT

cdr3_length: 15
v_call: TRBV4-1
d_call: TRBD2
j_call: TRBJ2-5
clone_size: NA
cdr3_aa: CASSQGPSGEETQYF
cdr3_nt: TGCGCCAGCAGCCAAGGCCCCAGCGGGGAGGAGACCCAGTACTTC

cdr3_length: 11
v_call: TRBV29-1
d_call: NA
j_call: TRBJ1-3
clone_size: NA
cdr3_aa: CSAEQGNTIYF
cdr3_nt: TGCAGCGCCGAACAGGGAAACACCATATATTTT

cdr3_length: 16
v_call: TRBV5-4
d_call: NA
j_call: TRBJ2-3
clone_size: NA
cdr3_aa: CASSTGLGSLTDTQYF
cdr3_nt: TGTGCCAGCTCGACGGGACTCGGGAGTTTGACAGATACGCAGTATTTT

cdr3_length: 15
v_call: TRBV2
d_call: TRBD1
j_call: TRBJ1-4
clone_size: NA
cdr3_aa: CASRLDRGPNEKLFF
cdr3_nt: TGTGCCAGCAGACTAGACAGGGGCCCTAATGAAAAACTGTTTTTT

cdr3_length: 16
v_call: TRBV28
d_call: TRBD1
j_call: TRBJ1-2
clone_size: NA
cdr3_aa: CASSFPQDRRDRGYTF
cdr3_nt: TGTGCCAGCAGTTTCCCCCAGGACAGGAGGGATCGAGGCTACACCTTC

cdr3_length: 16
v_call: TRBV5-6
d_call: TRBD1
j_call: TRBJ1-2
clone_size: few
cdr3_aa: CASSSPGQGKFYGYTF
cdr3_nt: TGTGCCAGCAGCTCCCCGGGACAGGGTAAATTTTATGGCTACACCTTC

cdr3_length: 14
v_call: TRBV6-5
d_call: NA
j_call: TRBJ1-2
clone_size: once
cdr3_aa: CASQSRGANYGYTF
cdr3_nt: TGTGCCAGCCAGTCAAGGGGCGCTAACTATGGCTACACCTTC

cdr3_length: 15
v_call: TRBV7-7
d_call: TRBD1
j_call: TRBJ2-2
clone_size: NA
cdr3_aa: CASSLSGQGTGELFF
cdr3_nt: TGTGCTAGCAGCTTATCAGGACAGGGAACCGGGGAGCTGTTTTTT

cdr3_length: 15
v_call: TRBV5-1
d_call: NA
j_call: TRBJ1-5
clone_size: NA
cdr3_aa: CASSLGDTNNQPQHF
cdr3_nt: TGCGCCAGCAGCCTGGGGGACACTAACAATCAGCCCCAGCATTTT

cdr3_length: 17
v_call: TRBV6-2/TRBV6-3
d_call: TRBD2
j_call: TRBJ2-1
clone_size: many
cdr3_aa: CASSYLGTSGGSNEQFF
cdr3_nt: TGTGCCAGCAGTTACCTCGGGACTAGCGGGGGTTCAAATGAGCAGTTCTTC

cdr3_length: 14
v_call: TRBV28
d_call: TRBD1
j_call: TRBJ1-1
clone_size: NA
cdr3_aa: CASSWTGGKTEAFF
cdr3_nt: TGTGCCAGCAGTTGGACAGGGGGAAAAACTGAAGCTTTCTTT

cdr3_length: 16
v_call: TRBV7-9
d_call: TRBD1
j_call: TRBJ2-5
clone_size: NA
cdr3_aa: CASSLGGTGGRETQYF
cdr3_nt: TGTGCCAGCAGCTTAGGTGGGACAGGGGGCCGTGAGACCCAGTACTTC

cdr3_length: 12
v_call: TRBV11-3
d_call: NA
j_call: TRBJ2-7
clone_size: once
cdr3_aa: CASSIRSYEQYF
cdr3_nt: TGTGCCAGCAGCATCCGCTCCTACGAGCAGTACTTC

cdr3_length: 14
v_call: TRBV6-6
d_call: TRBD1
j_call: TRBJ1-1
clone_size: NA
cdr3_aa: CASSDRGHNTEAFF
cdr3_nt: TGTGCCAGCAGCGACAGGGGGCACAACACTGAAGCTTTCTTT

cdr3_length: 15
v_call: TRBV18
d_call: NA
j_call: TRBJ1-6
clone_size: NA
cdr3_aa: CASSPPTGRKSPLHF
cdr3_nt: TGTGCCAGCTCACCTCCCACAGGGCGGAAGTCACCCCTCCACTTT

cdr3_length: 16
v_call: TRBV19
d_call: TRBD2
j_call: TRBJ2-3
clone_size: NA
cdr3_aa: CASKATGTSLTDTQYF
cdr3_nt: TGTGCCAGCAAAGCTACCGGGACTAGTCTCACAGATACGCAGTATTTT

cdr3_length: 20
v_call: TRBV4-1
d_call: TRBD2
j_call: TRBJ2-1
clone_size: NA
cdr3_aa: CASSQGPTPGLAGGPPEQFF
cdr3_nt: TGCGCCAGCAGCCAAGGCCCCACACCGGGACTAGCGGGGGGGCCGCCTGAGCAGTTCTTC

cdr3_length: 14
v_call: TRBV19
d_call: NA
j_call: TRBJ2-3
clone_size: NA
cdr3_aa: CASTRQSSTDTQYF
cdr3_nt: TGTGCCAGTACGCGACAGTCGAGCACAGATACGCAGTATTTT

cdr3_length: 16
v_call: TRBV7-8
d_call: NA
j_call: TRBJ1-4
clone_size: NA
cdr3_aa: CASSLFGGREGEKLFF
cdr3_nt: TGTGCCAGCAGCTTGTTCGGGGGGCGGGAAGGTGAAAAACTGTTTTTT